This T cell receptor beta chain was sequenced during a study of T-cell reconstitution after alpha-beta-depleted transplantation in children. Notes on the study in general: Certain patients had high TCRbeta diversity at day 60, and it came from recipient T cells and thymic progenitors that survived. Once a year had passed after transplant, T-cell counts and diversity came mostly from newly produced T cells. In patients about two months after transplant, alpha-beta T cells reportedly arose from several hundred expanded graft clones.

CDR1 is SGHNT, CDR2 YYREEE, per germline (reference sequence). The CDR3 loop spans 13 amino acids. V shed 6 bases, J shed 2 bases, and the junction held 5 bases outside the gene matches. This clonotype was found many times. Its antigen is unknown. The TCRbeta library incorporated unique molecular identifiers. TCRdb called the PCR reads again in MiXCR, with one record for every CDR3 protein. The data contain about 32,000 distinct CDR3 sequences, approximately 6.9% of them seen just once; the ten biggest clones take up around 30%. The sequencing here drew on peripheral blood, taken 60 days after TCRalphabeta/CD19-depleted stem cell transplant. V and J are TRBV5-4 and TRBJ2-7; 7 positions match TRBD1. This sequence originates from a child younger than two who had a stem cell transplant for acute myeloid leukemia, so the T cells may come from the graft donor. DNA for the CDR3: TGTGCCAGCAACCGGGACAGTCCCTACGAGCAGTACTTC. Protein: CASNRDSPYEQYF.